The 8 T cell receptor beta chains below were found in one sample sequenced in a study of cytomegalovirus exposure and HLA in healthy donors. Assay: immunoSEQ multiplex PCR; the TCRdb copy retains only in-frame clones and omits some. The sample has about 89,000 clones, 84% seen once; the top ten hold roughly an eighth. The specimen was PBMCs. The receptor source for this set is a woman younger than 35 in good health and CMV-seropositive.

The chain uses TRBV6-5 and TRBJ1-1; tentatively, D is TRBD1 (5 bases). CDR1 and CDR2 from the germline V gene are MNHEY and SVGAGI. This CDR3 comprises 14 residues. V lost 0 bases and J lost 4, with 9 bases in between. DNA for the CDR3: TGTGCCAGCAGTTACTCGACAGCTTCCACTGAAGCTTTCTTT. Protein product: CASSYSTASTEAFF.

The rearrangement joins TRBV5-5 to TRBJ2-7, with D maybe TRBD2 (5 bases). Germline loops: CDR1 SGHKS, CDR2 YYEKEE (reference sequence). V was shortened by 0 bases and J by 2 bases, with 12 bases between the two germline ends. The CDR3 is made up of 15 amino acids. The CDR3 coding sequence is TGTGCCAGCAGCTTGGTTCCCGGAGGAGCCTACGAGCAGTACTTC. This encodes CASSLVPGGAYEQYF.

This chain connects TRBV10-2 to TRBJ2-1, with D possibly matching TRBD1 (6 bases). Trimming stripped 7 bases from V and 4 bases from J, with 14 bases between. The length of the CDR3 is 14 residues. Germline V gene data show CDR1 as WSHSY and CDR2 as SAAADI. Here the CDR3 reads CASTSRDIYNEQFF. Written as DNA, the CDR3 is TGCGCCAGCACGTCCCGGGACATTTACAATGAGCAGTTCTTC.

The chain employs TRBV9 and TRBJ1-1; weak D call: TRBD1 (6 bases). The germline V and J ends were trimmed by 5 bases and 3 bases, with 17 bases remaining between them. Per the germline V gene, CDR1 is SGDLS and CDR2 is YYNGEE. CDR3 size: 15 residues. In nucleotides, the CDR3 is TGTGCCAGCAGTGCTACAGGGATCAGGGACACTGAAGCTTTCTTT. Amino acids: CASSATGIRDTEAFF.

The chain carries TRBV30 and TRBJ1-4; tentatively, D is TRBD1 (6 bases). The germline gives CDR1 GTSNPN, CDR2 SVGIG (reference sequence). CDR3 size: 15 residues. V lost 0 bases, J lost 8 bases, and 16 bases lay in between. The CDR3 DNA follows: TGTGCCTGGAGTGTACACTGGCAGGGGTCCGAAAAACTGTTTTTT. Amino acids: CAWSVHWQGSEKLFF.

The J gene is TRBJ1-1, the V gene TRBV5-4; TRBD1 might be the D (5 bases). V was cut by 0 bases and J by 11 bases, with 11 bases left in between. The CDR3 extends over 12 amino acids. Germline CDR1 reads SGHNT; CDR2 reads YYREEE (reference sequence). CDR3 nucleotides: TGTGCCAGCAGCTTGGCCGGGGGGAAGGCTTTCTTT. It encodes CASSLAGGKAFF.

This sequence joins TRBV5-1 and TRBJ2-1; 9 bases are a match to TRBD2. CDR3 size: 18 residues. Germline assignment: CDR1 SGHRS and CDR2 YFSETQ. V trimming: 3 bases; J trimming: 0 bases; junction bases outside the gene matches: 10. The CDR3 sequence is CASSWSGTSKSSYNEQFF. The CDR3 coding sequence is TGCGCCAGCAGCTGGTCCGGGACTAGCAAAAGCTCCTACAATGAGCAGTTCTTC.

The chain carries TRBV6-5 and TRBJ1-5, with 8 bases lining up with TRBD1. J was trimmed by 6 bases and V by 6 bases; bases with no gene match: 7. From germline, CDR1 is MNHEY and CDR2 SVGAGI. The CDR3 has 14 amino acids. The CDR3 sequence is CASSLGQGTQPQHF. The CDR3 DNA reads TGTGCCAGCAGCCTTGGACAGGGCACTCAGCCCCAGCATTTT.